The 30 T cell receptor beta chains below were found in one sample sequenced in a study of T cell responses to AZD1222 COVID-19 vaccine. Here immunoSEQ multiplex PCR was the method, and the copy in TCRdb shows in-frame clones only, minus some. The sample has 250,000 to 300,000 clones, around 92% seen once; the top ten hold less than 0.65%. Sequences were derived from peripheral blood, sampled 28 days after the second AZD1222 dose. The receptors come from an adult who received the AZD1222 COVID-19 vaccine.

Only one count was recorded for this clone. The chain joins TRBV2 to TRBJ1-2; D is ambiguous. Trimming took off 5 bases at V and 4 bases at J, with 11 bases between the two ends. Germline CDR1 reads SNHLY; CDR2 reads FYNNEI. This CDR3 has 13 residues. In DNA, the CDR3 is TGTGCCAGCAGTCGGGAAGTCGGCTATGGCTACACCTTC. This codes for CASSREVGYGYTF.

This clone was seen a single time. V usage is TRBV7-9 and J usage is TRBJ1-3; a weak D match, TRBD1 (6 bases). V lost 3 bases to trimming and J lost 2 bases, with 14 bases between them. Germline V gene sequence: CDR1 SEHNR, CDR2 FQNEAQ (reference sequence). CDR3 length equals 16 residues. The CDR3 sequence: CASSFRGGSTGNTIYF. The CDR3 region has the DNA TGTGCCAGCAGCTTCCGAGGGGGTTCGACTGGAAACACCATATATTTT.

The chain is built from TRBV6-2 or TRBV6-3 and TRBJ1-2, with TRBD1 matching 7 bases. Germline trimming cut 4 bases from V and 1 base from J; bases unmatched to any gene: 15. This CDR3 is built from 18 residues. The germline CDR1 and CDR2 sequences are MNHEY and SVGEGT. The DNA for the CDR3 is TGTGCCAGCAGTTTTTTTGACTTCCGGGACAGATTTAACTATGGCTACACCTTC. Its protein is CASSFFDFRDRFNYGYTF.

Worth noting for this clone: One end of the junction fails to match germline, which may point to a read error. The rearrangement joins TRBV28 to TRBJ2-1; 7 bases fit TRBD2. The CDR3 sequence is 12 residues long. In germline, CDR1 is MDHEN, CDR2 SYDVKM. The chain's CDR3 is CASREAGFEHFF. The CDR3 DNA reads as TGTGCCAGCAGAGAAGCGGGGTTCGAGCATTTCTTC. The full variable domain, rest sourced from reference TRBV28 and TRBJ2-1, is DVKVTQSSRYLVKRTGEKVFLECVQDMDHENMFWYRQDPGLGLRLIYFSYDVKMKEKGDIPEGYSVSREKKERFSLILESASTNQTSMYLCASREAGFEHFFGPGTRLTVL.

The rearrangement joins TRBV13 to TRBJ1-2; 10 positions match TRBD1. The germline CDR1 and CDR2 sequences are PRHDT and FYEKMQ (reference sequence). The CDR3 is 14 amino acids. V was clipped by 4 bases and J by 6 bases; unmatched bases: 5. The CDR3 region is CASSSPGQGDGYTF. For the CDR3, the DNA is TGTGCCAGCAGCTCTCCAGGACAGGGGGATGGCTACACCTTC.

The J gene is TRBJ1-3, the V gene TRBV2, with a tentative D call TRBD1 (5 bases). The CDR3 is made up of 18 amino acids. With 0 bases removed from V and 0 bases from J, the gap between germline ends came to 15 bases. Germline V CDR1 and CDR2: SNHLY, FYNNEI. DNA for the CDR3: TGTGCCAGCAGTGAAGCGGGTGCAGGGCTTCACTCTGGAAACACCATATATTTT. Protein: CASSEAGAGLHSGNTIYF.

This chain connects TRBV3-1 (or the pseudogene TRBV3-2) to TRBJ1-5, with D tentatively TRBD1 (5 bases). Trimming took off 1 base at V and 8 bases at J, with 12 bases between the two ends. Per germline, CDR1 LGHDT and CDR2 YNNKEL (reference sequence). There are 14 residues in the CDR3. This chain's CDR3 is CASSQGAGTEPQHF. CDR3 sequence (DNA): TGTGCCAGCAGCCAAGGGGCAGGGACCGAGCCCCAGCATTTT.

In DNA, the CDR3 is TGTGCCAGCAGTTCACAGGGATACAATGAGCAGTTCTTC. As protein: CASSSQGYNEQFF. The rearrangement uses TRBV12-3 or TRBV12-4 and TRBJ2-1; perhaps TRBD1 as D (6 bases). The CDR3 totals 13 residues. Deletions cut 4 bases from V and 4 bases from J, with 8 bases between.

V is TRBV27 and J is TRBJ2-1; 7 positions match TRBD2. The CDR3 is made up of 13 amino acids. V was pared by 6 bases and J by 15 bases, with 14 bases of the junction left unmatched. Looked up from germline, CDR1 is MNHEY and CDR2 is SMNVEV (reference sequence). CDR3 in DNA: TGTGCCAGCAGCACCCGGGGTAGCGGGTATCGGTTCTTC. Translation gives CASSTRGSGYRFF.

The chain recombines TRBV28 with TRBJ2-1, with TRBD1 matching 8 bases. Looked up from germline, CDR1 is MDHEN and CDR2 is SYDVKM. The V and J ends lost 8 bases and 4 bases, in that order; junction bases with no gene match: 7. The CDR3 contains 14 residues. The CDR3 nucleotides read TGTGCCAGCCTTAGGACAGGGATATACAATGAGCAGTTCTTC. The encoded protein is CASLRTGIYNEQFF.

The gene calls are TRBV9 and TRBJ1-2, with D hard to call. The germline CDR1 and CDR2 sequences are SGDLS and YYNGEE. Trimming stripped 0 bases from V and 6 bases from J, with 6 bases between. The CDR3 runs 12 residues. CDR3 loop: CASSVDRNGYTF. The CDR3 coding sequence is TGTGCCAGCAGCGTAGACCGTAATGGCTACACCTTC.

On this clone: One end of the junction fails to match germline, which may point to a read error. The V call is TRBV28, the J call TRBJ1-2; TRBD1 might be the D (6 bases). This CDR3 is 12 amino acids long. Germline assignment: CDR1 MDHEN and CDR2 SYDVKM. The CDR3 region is CASSLSREDSSF. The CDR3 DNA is TGTGCCAGCAGTCTATCTAGGGAGGACAGTTCCTTC.

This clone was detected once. CDR3 loop: CASSLASRTENEQYF. The CDR3 DNA follows: TGTGCCAGCAGCTTGGCCTCCCGGACAGAAAACGAGCAGTACTTC. The rearrangement links TRBV5-4 to TRBJ2-7; a weak D match, TRBD1 (6 bases). CDR3 size: 15 residues. V was shortened by 0 bases and J by 5 bases, with 15 bases between the two germline ends. Looked up from germline, CDR1 is SGHNT and CDR2 is YYREEE (reference sequence).

The CDR3 region has the DNA TGCGCCAGCAGCCTACATGGGGATCAAGAGCAGTACTTC. Translated, it gives CASSLHGDQEQYF. The chain joins TRBV5-1 to TRBJ2-7; D uncertain. V was trimmed by 4 bases and J by 7 bases, leaving 15 bases between them. Germline V lookup: CDR1 SGHRS, CDR2 YFSETQ. This CDR3 region has 13 residues.

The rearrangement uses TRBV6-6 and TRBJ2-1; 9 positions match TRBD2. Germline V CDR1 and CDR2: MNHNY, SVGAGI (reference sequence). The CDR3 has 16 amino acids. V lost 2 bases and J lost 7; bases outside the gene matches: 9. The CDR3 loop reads CASSYRRGGGINEQFF. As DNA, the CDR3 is TGTGCCAGCAGTTACCGGCGGGGGGGAGGTATAAATGAGCAGTTCTTC.

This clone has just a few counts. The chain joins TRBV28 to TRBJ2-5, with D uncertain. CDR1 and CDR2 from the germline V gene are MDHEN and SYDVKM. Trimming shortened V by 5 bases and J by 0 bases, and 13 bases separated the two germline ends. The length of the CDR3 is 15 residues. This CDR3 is CASSRRSWYQETQYF. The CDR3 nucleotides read TGTGCCAGCAGTAGGCGAAGCTGGTACCAAGAGACCCAGTACTTC.

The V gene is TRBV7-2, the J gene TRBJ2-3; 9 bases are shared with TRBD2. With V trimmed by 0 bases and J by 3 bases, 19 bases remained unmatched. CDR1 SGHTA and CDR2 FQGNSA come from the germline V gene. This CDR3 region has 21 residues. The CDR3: CASSLAGRGFLAGEGTDTQYF. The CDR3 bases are TGTGCCAGCAGCTTAGCCGGCCGGGGGTTCTTAGCGGGAGAGGGGACAGATACGCAGTATTTT.

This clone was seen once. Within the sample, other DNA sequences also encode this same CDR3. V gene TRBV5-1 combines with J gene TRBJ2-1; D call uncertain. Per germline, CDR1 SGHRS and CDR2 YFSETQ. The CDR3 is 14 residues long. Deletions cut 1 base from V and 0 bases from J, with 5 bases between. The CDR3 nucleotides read TGCGCCAGCAGCTTGTCCTCCTCCTACAATGAGCAGTTCTTC. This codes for CASSLSSSYNEQFF.

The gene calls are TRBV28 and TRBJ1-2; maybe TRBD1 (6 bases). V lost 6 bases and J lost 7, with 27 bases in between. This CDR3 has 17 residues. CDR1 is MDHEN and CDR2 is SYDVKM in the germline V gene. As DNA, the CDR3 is TGTGCCAGCAGCGCCGCTTTGGTGGGGATGGGGGGCGGTGGCTACACCTTC. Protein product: CASSAALVGMGGGGYTF.

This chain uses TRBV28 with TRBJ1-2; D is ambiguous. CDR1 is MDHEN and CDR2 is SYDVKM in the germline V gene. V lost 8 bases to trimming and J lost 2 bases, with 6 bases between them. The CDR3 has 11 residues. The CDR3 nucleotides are TGTGCCAGCCGTCGGAACTATGGCTACACCTTC. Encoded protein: CASRRNYGYTF.

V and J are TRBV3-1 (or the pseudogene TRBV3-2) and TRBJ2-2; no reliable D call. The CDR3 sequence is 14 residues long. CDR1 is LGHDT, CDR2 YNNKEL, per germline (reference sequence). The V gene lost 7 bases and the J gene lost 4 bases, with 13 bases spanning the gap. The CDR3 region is CASTASDGTGELFF. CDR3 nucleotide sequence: TGTGCCAGCACCGCCTCGGACGGCACCGGGGAGCTGTTTTTT.

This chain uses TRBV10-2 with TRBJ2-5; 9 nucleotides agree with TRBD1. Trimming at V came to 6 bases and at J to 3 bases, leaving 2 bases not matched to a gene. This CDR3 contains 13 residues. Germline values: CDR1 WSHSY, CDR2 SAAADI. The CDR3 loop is CASRRTGEETQYF. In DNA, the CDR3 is TGCGCCAGCAGGAGGACAGGGGAAGAGACCCAGTACTTC.

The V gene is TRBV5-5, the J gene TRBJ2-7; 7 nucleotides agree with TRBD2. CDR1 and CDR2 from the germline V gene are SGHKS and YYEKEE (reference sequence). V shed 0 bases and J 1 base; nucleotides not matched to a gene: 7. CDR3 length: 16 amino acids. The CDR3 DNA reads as TGTGCCAGCAGCTTGGCCGGGGCGGGAGTTTCCTACGAGCAGTACTTC. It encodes CASSLAGAGVSYEQYF.

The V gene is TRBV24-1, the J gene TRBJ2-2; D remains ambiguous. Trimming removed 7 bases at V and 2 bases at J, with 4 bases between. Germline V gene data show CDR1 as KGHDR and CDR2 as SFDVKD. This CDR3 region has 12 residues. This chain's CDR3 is CATSENTGELFF. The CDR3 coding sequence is TGTGCCACCAGCGAAAACACCGGGGAGCTGTTTTTT.

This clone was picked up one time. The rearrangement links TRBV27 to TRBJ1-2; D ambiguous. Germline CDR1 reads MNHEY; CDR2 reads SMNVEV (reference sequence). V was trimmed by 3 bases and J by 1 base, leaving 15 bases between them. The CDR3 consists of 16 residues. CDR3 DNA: TGTGCCAGCAGTTTGGCCCCCTATAGGAATAACTATGGCTACACCTTC. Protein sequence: CASSLAPYRNNYGYTF.

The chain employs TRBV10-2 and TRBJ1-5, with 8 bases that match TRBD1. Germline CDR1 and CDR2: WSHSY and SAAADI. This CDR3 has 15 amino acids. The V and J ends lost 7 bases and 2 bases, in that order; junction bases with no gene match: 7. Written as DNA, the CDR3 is TGCGCCAGCAACCACGGGACAGGACGCAATCAGCCCCAGCATTTT. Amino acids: CASNHGTGRNQPQHF.

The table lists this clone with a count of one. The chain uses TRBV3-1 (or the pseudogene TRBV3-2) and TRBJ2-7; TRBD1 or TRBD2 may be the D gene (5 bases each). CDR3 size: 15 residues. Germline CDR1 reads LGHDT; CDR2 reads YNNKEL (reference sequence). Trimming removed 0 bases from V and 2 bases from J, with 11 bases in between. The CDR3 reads CASSQESRGAYEQYF. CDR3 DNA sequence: TGTGCCAGCAGCCAAGAGTCTCGGGGCGCCTACGAGCAGTACTTC.

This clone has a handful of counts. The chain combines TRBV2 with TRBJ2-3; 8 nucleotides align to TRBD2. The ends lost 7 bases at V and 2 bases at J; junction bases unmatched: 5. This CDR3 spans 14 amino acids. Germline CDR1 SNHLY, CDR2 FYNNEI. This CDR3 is CASNKAGATDTQYF. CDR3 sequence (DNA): TGTGCCAGCAACAAAGCGGGGGCCACAGATACGCAGTATTTT.

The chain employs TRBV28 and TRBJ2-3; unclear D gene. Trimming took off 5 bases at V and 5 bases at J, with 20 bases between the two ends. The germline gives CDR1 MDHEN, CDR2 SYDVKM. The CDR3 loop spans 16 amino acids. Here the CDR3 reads CASSPIYKEWRDTQYF. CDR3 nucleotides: TGTGCCAGCAGTCCGATATACAAGGAGTGGAGAGATACGCAGTATTTT. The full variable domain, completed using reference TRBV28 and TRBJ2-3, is DVKVTQSSRYLVKRTGEKVFLECVQDMDHENMFWYRQDPGLGLRLIYFSYDVKMKEKGDIPEGYSVSREKKERFSLILESASTNQTSMYLCASSPIYKEWRDTQYFGPGTRLTVL.

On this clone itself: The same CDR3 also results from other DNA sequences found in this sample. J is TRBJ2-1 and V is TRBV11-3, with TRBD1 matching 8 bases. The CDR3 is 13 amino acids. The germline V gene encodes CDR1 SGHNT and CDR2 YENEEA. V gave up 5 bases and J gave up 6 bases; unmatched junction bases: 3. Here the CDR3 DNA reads TGTGCCAGCAGCCTCGGACAGGGCAATGAGCAGTTCTTC. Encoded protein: CASSLGQGNEQFF. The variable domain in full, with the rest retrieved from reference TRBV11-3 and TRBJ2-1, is EAGVVQSPRYKIIEKKQPVAFWCNPISGHNTLYWYLQNLGQGPELLIRYENEEAVDDSQLPKDRFSAERLKGVDSTLKIQPAELGDSAVYLCASSLGQGNEQFFGPGTRLTVL.